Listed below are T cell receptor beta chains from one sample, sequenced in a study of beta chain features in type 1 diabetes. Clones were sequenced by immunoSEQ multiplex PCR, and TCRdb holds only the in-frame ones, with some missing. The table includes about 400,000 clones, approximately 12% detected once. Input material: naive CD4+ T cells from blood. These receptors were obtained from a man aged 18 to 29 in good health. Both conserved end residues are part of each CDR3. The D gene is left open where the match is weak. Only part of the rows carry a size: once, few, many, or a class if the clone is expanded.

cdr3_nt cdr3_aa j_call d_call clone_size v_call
TGTGCCAGCAGTTTCAGCATCTTGAGGGAGACCCAGTACTTC CASSFSILRETQYF TRBJ2-5 - few TRBV28
TGTGCCAGCAGCGGACAGGGAAATCTTAACTATGGCTACACCTTC CASSGQGNLNYGYTF TRBJ1-2 TRBD1 - TRBV9
TGTGCCAGCAGCCAAGAACTAGGTCAGCCCCAGCATTTT CASSQELGQPQHF TRBJ1-5 - few TRBV14
TGTGCCTGGAGTGCGGACAGGGGCGACAATCAGCCCCAGCATTTT CAWSADRGDNQPQHF TRBJ1-5 TRBD1 - TRBV30
TGCGCCAGCAGCTCCGAAACTAGGCGCGAGCAGTACTTC CASSSETRREQYF TRBJ2-7 - few TRBV5-1
TGTGCCAGCAGCCCCTCTAGCGGGAGGGATACGCAGTATTTT CASSPSSGRDTQYF TRBJ2-3 TRBD2 - TRBV7-2
TGCAGCGCTAAGGGACAGGCGACCACCGGGGAGCTGTTTTTT CSAKGQATTGELFF TRBJ2-2 TRBD1 few TRBV29-1
TGTGCCAGCAGCCAACTAGCGGGAGGGGGCACAGATACGCAGTATTTT CASSQLAGGGTDTQYF TRBJ2-3 TRBD2 few TRBV4-2
TGTGCCAGCAGCCAAAGACAGGGGGCCACTGAAGCTTTCTTT CASSQRQGATEAFF TRBJ1-1 TRBD1 - TRBV7-9
TGCAGCGCCGGACTAGCAAACAATGAGCAGTTCTTC CSAGLANNEQFF TRBJ2-1 TRBD2 many TRBV29-1
TGTGCCAGCAGCTCCCTAAGGACTAGCGGGAGGGGTGAGACCCAGTACTTC CASSSLRTSGRGETQYF TRBJ2-5 TRBD2 few TRBV13
TGTGCCAGCAGCCAACAACAGGGAGCCAAAAACATTCAGTACTTC CASSQQQGAKNIQYF TRBJ2-4 - many TRBV14
TGTGCCAGCACCCTAGGGGCGGACACCTACAATGAGCAGTTCTTC CASTLGADTYNEQFF TRBJ2-1 - few TRBV6-5
TGTGCCAGCAGTGTTACGAGACAGACTAACTATGGCTACACCTTC CASSVTRQTNYGYTF TRBJ1-2 - - TRBV2
TGTGCCATCGGGGGGTGGAATACGCAGTATTTT CAIGGWNTQYF TRBJ2-3 - - TRBV10-3
TGTGCCAGCGGGACAGGGCAGCGCACCGGGGAGCTGTTTTTT CASGTGQRTGELFF TRBJ2-2 TRBD1 few TRBV5-4
TGTGCCAGCAGCTTAGTCGGGACTAGCGTAGGCGAGCAGTACTTC CASSLVGTSVGEQYF TRBJ2-7 TRBD2 - TRBV7-2
TGTGCCAGCAAAGGGGGCGGTCAGCCCCAGCATTTT CASKGGGQPQHF TRBJ1-5 TRBD1 - TRBV6-5
TGTGCCAGCAGTCCGCCCCCGCAGGGGAAAGGTTTT CASSPPPQGKGF TRBJ2-3 - - TRBV27
TGTGCCAGCAGCAGTTGGCGGGACAGGTCAGATACGCAGTATTTT CASSSWRDRSDTQYF TRBJ2-3 - few TRBV21-1
TGTGCCAGCAGCGTAAGGACAGTTAATAAGGAAAAACTGTTTTTT CASSVRTVNKEKLFF TRBJ1-4 - - TRBV5-4
TGTGCCAGCAGGGAGAGCGGGACTAGCACAGATACGCAGTATTTT CASRESGTSTDTQYF TRBJ2-3 TRBD2 - TRBV28
TGTGCCAGCAGCTTGACAGGGCCAAAGGGTGAGACCCAGTACTTC CASSLTGPKGETQYF TRBJ2-5 TRBD1 - TRBV7-9
TGTGCCTGGAGCCCCGGACAGGGGTTGGGGGAGACCCAGTACTTC CAWSPGQGLGETQYF TRBJ2-5 TRBD1 few TRBV30
TGCGCCAGCAGCCCTTGGCGCCTAGCGGACCAAGAGACCCAGTACTTC CASSPWRLADQETQYF TRBJ2-5 TRBD2 - TRBV4-1
TGTGCCAGCAGCTTAGAACAGGGGAGCGGCTACACCTTC CASSLEQGSGYTF TRBJ1-2 TRBD1 - TRBV7-3
TGTGCCAGCAGCTTAAATGCGGGGGATTATAGCAATCAGCCCCAGCATTTT CASSLNAGDYSNQPQHF TRBJ1-5 - - TRBV7-3
TGTGCCAGCAGCCCCGGTTTGGTCGAGTTCTTC CASSPGLVEFF TRBJ2-1 - - TRBV7-9
TGTGCCAGCAGTTTATCCCCCGGGACAGGGGGTAATGAGCAGTTCTTC CASSLSPGTGGNEQFF TRBJ2-1 TRBD1 - TRBV28
TGTGCCAGCAGCCAGAGGGGACAGGACCCTTATGGCTACACCTTC CASSQRGQDPYGYTF TRBJ1-2 TRBD1 - TRBV7-2
TGTGCCAGCAGCCAAACTACAGGGGGCGCCTCCTACGAGCAGTACTTC CASSQTTGGASYEQYF TRBJ2-7 TRBD1 - TRBV6-6
TGCGCCAGCAGCCAGCTACAGGGGACCCAGACGCGCACGGCCACTGAAGCTTTCTTT CASSQLQGTQTRTATEAFF TRBJ1-1 TRBD1 - TRBV4-3
TGTGCCAGTAGTCTACACCGTCTAGGACAGGGAGTCTATGGCTACACCTTC CASSLHRLGQGVYGYTF TRBJ1-2 TRBD1 few TRBV19
TGTGCCAGCAGCTTAGAAACTTTACGCAGGCCCTCCTACGAGCAGTACTTC CASSLETLRRPSYEQYF TRBJ2-7 - few TRBV7-6
TGTGCCAGCAGTGAATGGAGCGGAACAGACGAAAAACTGTTTTTT CASSEWSGTDEKLFF TRBJ1-4 - - TRBV25-1
TGCGCCAGCAGCTTGGCCCAGGGACTAAATCAAGAGACCCAGTACTTC CASSLAQGLNQETQYF TRBJ2-5 TRBD2 few TRBV5-1
TGTGCCAGCAGCCTCGGGACTAGCGGGAACAATGAGCAGTTCTTC CASSLGTSGNNEQFF TRBJ2-1 TRBD2 few TRBV7-3
TGCGCCAGCAGCCTTCGGACTAGCGGGGACTACGAGCAGTACTTC CASSLRTSGDYEQYF TRBJ2-7 TRBD2 few TRBV5-1
TGCGCCAGCAGCTGGGGACTAGCGGAAGATACGCAGTATTTT CASSWGLAEDTQYF TRBJ2-3 TRBD2 - TRBV5-1
TGCGCCAGCAGCCAAGATCCCCCTAGCGGGTACCAAGAGACCCAGTACTTC CASSQDPPSGYQETQYF TRBJ2-5 TRBD2 - TRBV4-1
TGCGCCAGCAGACTTGATCCCAATGAAAAACTGTTTTTT CASRLDPNEKLFF TRBJ1-4 - few TRBV5-4
TGTGCCAGCAGCCTCCAGACGGGGGACACTGAAGCTTTCTTT CASSLQTGDTEAFF TRBJ1-1 - few TRBV7-9